This TCR beta chain was sequenced during a study of spatial heterogeneity in lung cancer. General study findings and limits: It was found that expanded intratumoral alpha and beta TCR counts tracked tumor mutation counts.

One entry per CDR3 protein results from TCRdb running MiXCR on the 5' RACE reads. The table lists roughly 2,600 distinct CDR3 sequences, approximately 11% of them singletons. The time point here: sample taken at primary tumor resection. Judged by abundance, this clonotype is medium-sized. Its target is unknown. This beta chain lies outside the target of a library built for alpha chains; its clone size means little. The length of the CDR3 is 14 residues. Trimming took 4 bases from V and 1 from J; bases not matched to a gene: 0. The germline V gene encodes CDR1 ENHRY and CDR2 SYGVKD. The chain recombines TRBV10-3 with TRBJ2-3; TRBD2 matches 9 bases. Specimen: lung tumor tissue, collected at surgery. This TCR derives from a male donor with early-stage non-small cell lung cancer. The chain's CDR3 is CAISASGGTDTQYF. The CDR3 nucleotides are TGTGCCATCAGTGCTAGCGGGGGCACAGATACGCAGTATTTT.